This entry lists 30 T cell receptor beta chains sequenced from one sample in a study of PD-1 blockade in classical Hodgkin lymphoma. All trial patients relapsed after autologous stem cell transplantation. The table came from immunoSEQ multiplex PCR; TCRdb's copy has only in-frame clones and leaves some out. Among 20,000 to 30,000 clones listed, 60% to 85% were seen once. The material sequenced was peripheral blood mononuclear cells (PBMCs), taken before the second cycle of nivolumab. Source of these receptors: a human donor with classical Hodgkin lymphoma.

The CDR3 coding sequence is TGTGCCAGCTCACCATTAATCCCGGGACAGGGGGCGGAGACCCAGTACTTC. It specifies CASSPLIPGQGAETQYF. The chain couples TRBV18 to TRBJ2-5, with 12 bases aligning to TRBD1. This CDR3 has 17 residues. Germline V gives CDR1 KGHSH, CDR2 LQKENI. The J segment lost 5 bases and the V segment lost 2 bases, leaving 9 bases of the junction unmatched.

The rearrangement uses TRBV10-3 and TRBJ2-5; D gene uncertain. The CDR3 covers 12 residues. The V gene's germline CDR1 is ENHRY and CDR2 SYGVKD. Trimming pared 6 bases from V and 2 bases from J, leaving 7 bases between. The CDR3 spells CAIRGYQETQYF. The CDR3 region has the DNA TGTGCCATCAGGGGGTATCAAGAGACCCAGTACTTC.

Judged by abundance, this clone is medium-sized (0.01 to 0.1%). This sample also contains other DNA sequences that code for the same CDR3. CDR3 amino acids: CASSPGTGAGETQYF. As DNA, the CDR3 is TGCGCCAGCAGCCCTGGGACAGGGGCTGGAGAGACCCAGTACTTC. This chain links TRBV5-1 with TRBJ2-5, with 10 bases fitting TRBD1. V gave up 4 bases and J gave up 4 bases; unmatched junction bases: 7. CDR1 and CDR2 (germline): SGHRS, YFSETQ. CDR3 size: 15 residues.

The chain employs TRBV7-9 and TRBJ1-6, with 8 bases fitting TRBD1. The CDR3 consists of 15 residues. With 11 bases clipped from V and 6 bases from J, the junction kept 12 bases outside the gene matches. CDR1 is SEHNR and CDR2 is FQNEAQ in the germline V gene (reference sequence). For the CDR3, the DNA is TGTGCCCTCGGACCTCGGACAGGGAGTAATTCACCCCTCCACTTT. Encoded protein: CALGPRTGSNSPLHF.

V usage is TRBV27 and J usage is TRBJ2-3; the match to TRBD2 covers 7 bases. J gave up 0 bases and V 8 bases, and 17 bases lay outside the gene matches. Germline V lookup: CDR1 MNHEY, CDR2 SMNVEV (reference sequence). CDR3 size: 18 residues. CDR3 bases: TGTGCCAGCCCCTCTCTTCTAGGTCGACTAGCTAGCACAGATACGCAGTATTTT. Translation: CASPSLLGRLASTDTQYF.

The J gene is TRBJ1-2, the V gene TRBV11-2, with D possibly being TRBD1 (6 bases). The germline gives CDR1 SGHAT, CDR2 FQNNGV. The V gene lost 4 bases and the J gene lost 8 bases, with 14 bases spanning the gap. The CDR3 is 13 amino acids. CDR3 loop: CASSSQQGYGYTF. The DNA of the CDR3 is TGTGCCAGCAGCTCCCAGCAGGGGTACGGCTACACCTTC.

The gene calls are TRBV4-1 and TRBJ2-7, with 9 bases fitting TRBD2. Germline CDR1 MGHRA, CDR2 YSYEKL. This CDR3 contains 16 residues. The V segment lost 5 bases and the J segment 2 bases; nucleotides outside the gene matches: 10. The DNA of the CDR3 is TGCGCCAGCAGCTTCCGTCGGGCGGGAGGGACCTACGAGCAGTACTTC. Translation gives CASSFRRAGGTYEQYF.

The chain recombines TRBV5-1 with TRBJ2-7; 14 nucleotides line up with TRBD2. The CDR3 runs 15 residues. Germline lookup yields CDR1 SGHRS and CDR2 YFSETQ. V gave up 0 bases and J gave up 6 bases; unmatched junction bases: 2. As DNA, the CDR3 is TGCGCCAGCAGCTTGGAAGGACTAGCGGGAGGCGAGCAGTACTTC. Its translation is CASSLEGLAGGEQYF.

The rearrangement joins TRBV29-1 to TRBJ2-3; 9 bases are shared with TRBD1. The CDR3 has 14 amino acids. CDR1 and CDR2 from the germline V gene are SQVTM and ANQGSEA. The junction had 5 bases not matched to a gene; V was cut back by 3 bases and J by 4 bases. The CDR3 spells CSVEGQGFADTQYF. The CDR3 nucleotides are TGCAGCGTTGAGGGACAGGGTTTTGCAGATACGCAGTATTTT.

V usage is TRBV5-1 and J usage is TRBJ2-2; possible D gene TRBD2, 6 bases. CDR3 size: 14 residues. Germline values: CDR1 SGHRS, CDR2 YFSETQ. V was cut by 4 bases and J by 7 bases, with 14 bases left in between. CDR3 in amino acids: CASSPRLDSGELFF. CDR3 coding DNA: TGCGCCAGCAGCCCGCGACTAGACAGCGGGGAGCTGTTTTTT.

CDR3 nucleotide sequence: TGTGCCAGCACCGACGGCACTAACTATGGCTACACCTTC. Translating gives CASTDGTNYGYTF. This chain joins TRBV6-5 and TRBJ1-2; no definite D call. The V gene lost 7 bases and the J gene lost 0 bases, with 9 bases spanning the gap. Germline assignment: CDR1 MNHEY and CDR2 SVGAGI. This CDR3 has 13 amino acids.

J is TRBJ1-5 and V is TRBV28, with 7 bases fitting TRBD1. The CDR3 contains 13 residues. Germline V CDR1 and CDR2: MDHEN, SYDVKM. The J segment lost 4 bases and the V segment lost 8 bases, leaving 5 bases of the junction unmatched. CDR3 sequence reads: CASGGQANQPQHF. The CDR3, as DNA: TGTGCCAGCGGCGGACAGGCAAATCAGCCCCAGCATTTT.

The CDR3 protein is CASRTRETQYF. The CDR3 DNA reads as TGTGCCAGCAGAACACGGGAGACCCAGTACTTC. This chain uses TRBV28 with TRBJ2-5; D not resolved. The CDR3 spans 11 residues. Trimming left V 6 bases short and J 5 bases short, with 7 bases between. The germline CDR1 and CDR2 sequences are MDHEN and SYDVKM.

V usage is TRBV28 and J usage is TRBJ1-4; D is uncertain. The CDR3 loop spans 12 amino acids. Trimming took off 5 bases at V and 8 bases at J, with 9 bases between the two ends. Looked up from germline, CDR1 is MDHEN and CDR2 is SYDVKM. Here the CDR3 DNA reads TGTGCCAGCAGTCAGCCAAAAGAAAAACTGTTTTTT. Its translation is CASSQPKEKLFF.

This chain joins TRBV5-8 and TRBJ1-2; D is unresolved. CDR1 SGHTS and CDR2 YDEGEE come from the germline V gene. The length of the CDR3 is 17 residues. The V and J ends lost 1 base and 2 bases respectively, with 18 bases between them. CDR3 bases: TGTGCCAGCAGCTTGACCTCCGGGTCCTGGGCCAACTATGGCTACACCTTC. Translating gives CASSLTSGSWANYGYTF.

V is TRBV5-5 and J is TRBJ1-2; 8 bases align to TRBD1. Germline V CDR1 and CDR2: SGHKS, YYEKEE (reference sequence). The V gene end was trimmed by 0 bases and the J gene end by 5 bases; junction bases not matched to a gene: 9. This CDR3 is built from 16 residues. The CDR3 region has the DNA TGTGCCAGCAGCTTGGCGGGACAGGTTTTGGGGTATGGCTACACCTTC. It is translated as CASSLAGQVLGYGYTF. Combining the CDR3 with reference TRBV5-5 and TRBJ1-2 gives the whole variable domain DAGVTQSPTHLIKTRGQQVTLRCSPISGHKSVSWYQQVLGQGPQFIFQYYEKEERGRGNFPDRFSARQFPNYSSELNVNALLLGDSALYLCASSLAGQVLGYGYTFGSGTRLTVV.

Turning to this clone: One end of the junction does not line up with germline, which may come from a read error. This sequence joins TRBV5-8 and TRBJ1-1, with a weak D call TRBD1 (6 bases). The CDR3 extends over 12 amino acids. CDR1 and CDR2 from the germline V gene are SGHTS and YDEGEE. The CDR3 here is CASSRTARTGLF. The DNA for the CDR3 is TGTGCCAGCAGCCGGACAGCCAGAACGGGCCTATTT.

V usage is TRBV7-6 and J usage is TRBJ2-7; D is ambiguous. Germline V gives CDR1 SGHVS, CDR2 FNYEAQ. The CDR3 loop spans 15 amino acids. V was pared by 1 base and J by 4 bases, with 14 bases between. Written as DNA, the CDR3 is TGTGCCAGCAGCTTAGGTGGCGGCCTAGGATACGAGCAGTACTTC. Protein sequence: CASSLGGGLGYEQYF.

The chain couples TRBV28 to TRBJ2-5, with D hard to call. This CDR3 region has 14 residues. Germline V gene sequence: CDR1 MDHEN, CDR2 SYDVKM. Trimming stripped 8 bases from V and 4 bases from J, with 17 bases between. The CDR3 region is CASGFWGGRETQYF. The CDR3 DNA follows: TGTGCCAGCGGCTTTTGGGGTGGCCGAGAGACCCAGTACTTC.

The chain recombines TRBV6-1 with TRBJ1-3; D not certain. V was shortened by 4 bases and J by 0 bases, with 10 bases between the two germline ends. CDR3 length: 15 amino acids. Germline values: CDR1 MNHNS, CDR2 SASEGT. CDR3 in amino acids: CASSVSRFSGNTIYF. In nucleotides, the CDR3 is TGTGCCAGCAGTGTCTCCAGGTTCTCTGGAAACACCATATATTTT.

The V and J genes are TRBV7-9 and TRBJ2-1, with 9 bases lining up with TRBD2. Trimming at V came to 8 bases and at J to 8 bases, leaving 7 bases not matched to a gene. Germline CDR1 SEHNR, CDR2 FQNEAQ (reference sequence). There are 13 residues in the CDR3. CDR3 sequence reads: CASSSGKYHEQFF. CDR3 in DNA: TGTGCCAGCTCTAGCGGGAAGTATCATGAGCAGTTCTTC.

CDR3 in amino acids: CASSFGANVLTF. CDR3 DNA: TGTGCCAGCAGCTTTGGGGCCAACGTCCTGACTTTC. This chain links TRBV5-6 with TRBJ2-6; D uncertain. CDR1 and CDR2 from the germline V gene are SGHDT and YYEEEE. There are 12 residues in the CDR3. Trimming shortened V by 2 bases and J by 3 bases, and 0 bases separated the two germline ends.

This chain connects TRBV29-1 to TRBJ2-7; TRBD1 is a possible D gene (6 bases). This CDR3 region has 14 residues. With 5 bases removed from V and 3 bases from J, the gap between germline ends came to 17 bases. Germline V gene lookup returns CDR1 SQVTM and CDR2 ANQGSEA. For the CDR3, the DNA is TGCAGCGTTTCCGAACAGGGCCTAAACTACGAGCAGTACTTC. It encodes CSVSEQGLNYEQYF.

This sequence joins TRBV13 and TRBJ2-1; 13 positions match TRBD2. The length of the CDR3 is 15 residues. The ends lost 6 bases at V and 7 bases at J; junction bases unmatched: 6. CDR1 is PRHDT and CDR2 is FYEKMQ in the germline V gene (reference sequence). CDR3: CASRRGLAGVNEQFF. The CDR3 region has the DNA TGTGCCAGCAGACGCGGACTAGCGGGAGTTAATGAGCAGTTCTTC.

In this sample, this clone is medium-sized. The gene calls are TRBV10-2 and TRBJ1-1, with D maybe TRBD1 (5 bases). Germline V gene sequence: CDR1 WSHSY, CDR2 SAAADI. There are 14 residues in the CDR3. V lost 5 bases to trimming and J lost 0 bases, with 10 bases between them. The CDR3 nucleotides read TGCGCCAGCAGTAAGGGGCCTATGAACACTGAAGCTTTCTTT. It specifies CASSKGPMNTEAFF.

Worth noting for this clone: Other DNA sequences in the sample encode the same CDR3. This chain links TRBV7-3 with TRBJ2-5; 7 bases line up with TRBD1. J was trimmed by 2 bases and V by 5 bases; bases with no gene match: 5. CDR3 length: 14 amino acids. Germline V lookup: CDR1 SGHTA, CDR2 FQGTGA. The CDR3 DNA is TGTGCCAGCAGCCCGACAGGGCTACAAGAGACCCAGTACTTC. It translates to CASSPTGLQETQYF.

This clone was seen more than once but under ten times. The CDR3 DNA reads as TGCGCCAGTCTGGGGACAGGGAGCCAAGAAAACACCATATATTTT. This encodes CASLGTGSQENTIYF. The V call is TRBV10-1, the J call TRBJ1-3, with TRBD1 matching over 9 bases. CDR1 is WNHNN and CDR2 is SYGVQD in the germline V gene (reference sequence). This CDR3 comprises 15 residues. After removal of 9 bases from V and 6 bases from J, the junction contained 12 bases not matched to a gene.

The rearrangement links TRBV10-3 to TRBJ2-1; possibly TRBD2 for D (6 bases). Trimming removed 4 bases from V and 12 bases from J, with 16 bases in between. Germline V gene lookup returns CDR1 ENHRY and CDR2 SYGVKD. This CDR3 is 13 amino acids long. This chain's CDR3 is CAISGRRDQRQFF. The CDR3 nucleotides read TGTGCCATCAGTGGGAGGAGGGACCAAAGGCAGTTCTTC.

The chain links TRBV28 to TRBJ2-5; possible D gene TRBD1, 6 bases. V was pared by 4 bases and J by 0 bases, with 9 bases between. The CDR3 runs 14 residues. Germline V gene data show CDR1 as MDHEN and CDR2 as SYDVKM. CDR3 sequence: CASSSGHDQETQYF. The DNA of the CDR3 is TGTGCCAGCAGTTCGGGACACGACCAAGAGACCCAGTACTTC.

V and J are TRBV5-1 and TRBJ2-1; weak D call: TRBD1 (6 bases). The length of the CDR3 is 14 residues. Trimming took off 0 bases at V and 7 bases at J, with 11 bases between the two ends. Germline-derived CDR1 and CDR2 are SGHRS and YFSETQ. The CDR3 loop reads CASSLGGPFNEQFF. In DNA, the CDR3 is TGCGCCAGCAGCTTGGGGGGGCCTTTTAATGAGCAGTTCTTC. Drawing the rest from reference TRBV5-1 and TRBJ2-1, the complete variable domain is KAGVTQTPRYLIKTRGQQVTLSCSPISGHRSVSWYQQTPGQGLQFLFEYFSETQRNKGNFPGRFSGRQFSNSRSEMNVSTLELGDSALYLCASSLGGPFNEQFFGPGTRLTVL.